What follows are 32 T cell receptor beta chains derived from one specimen sequenced in a study of OX40 agonist ivuxolimab in advanced cancers. Assay used: immunoSEQ multiplex PCR; TCRdb lists only in-frame clones, some missing. The sample lists 100,000 or so clones, about 96% occurring once. The sample here was CD4+ or CD8+ T cells sorted from blood, taken in a trial of the OX40 agonist ivuxolimab. These receptor sequences come from an adult with an advanced solid tumor such as melanoma, head and neck, liver or kidney cancer.

This clone showed up just once. This chain connects TRBV6-5 to TRBJ2-5; D gene unclear. V gave up 3 bases and J gave up 5 bases, with 7 bases separating them. From germline, CDR1 is MNHEY and CDR2 SVGAGI. The CDR3 contains 12 residues. For the CDR3, the DNA is TGTGCCAGCAGTTATGAGGTGGAGACCCAGTACTTC. Residues: CASSYEVETQYF.

The rearrangement uses TRBV19 and TRBJ2-1; 9 bases match TRBD1. Germline V gene sequence: CDR1 LNHDA, CDR2 SQIVND (reference sequence). V lost 10 bases and J lost 3; bases outside the gene matches: 4. The CDR3 covers 13 residues. CDR3 DNA: TGTGCCACGGGGACAGGGAGCTACAATGAGCAGTTCTTC. Amino acids: CATGTGSYNEQFF.

The rearrangement links TRBV11-2 to TRBJ2-3; TRBD2 is a possible D gene (6 bases). The CDR3 contains 14 residues. CDR1 and CDR2 from the germline V gene are SGHAT and FQNNGV. V was clipped by 5 bases and J by 3 bases, with 12 bases between them. CDR3 nucleotides: TGTGCCAGCAGCCCCGGGCGGGGTACAGATACGCAGTATTTT. This gives the protein CASSPGRGTDTQYF.

The chain recombines TRBV28 with TRBJ2-7; 7 nucleotides match TRBD1. Germline-derived CDR1 and CDR2 are MDHEN and SYDVKM. V shed 7 bases, J shed 4 bases, and the junction held 7 bases outside the gene matches. This CDR3 region has 13 residues. The CDR3 loop reads CASTHRGMYEQYF. The CDR3 DNA reads TGTGCCAGCACTCACAGGGGAATGTACGAGCAGTACTTC.

J is TRBJ2-7 and V is TRBV6-6, with D possibly TRBD1 on 5 matching bases. V dropped 2 bases and J dropped 2 bases, with 7 bases sitting between them. This CDR3 has 13 residues. In germline, CDR1 is MNHNY, CDR2 SVGAGI (reference sequence). The CDR3 sequence is CASSYRQTYEQYF. The CDR3 DNA is TGTGCCAGCAGTTACAGACAGACCTACGAGCAGTACTTC.

The rearrangement joins TRBV5-8 to TRBJ1-3; D gene uncertain. V lost 1 base and J 3 bases, leaving 8 bases between the germline ends. The CDR3 runs to 14 residues. Germline CDR1 is SGHTS and CDR2 is YDEGEE. The CDR3 DNA reads as TGTGCCAGCAGCTTGTCAGGAAGTGGAAACACCATATATTTT. The encoded protein is CASSLSGSGNTIYF.

The chain uses TRBV6-5 and TRBJ1-2; 7 bases align to TRBD1. The CDR3 is made up of 15 amino acids. Germline-derived CDR1 and CDR2 are MNHEY and SVGAGI. J lost 8 bases, V lost 3 bases, and 12 bases had no gene match. The chain's CDR3 is CASSYLAGQNLGYTF. In nucleotides, the CDR3 is TGTGCCAGCAGTTATTTGGCGGGACAGAACTTAGGCTACACCTTC.

The chain recombines TRBV9 with TRBJ2-7; D possibly corresponds to TRBD1 (5 bases). V lost 0 bases and J lost 3, with 13 bases in between. From germline, CDR1 is SGDLS and CDR2 YYNGEE. CDR3 length equals 15 residues. In DNA, the CDR3 is TGTGCCAGCAGCGTAGGCGAGACAGCCATCTACGAGCAGTACTTC. It translates to CASSVGETAIYEQYF.

The V gene is TRBV19, the J gene TRBJ1-5, with D unclear. The V end lost 3 bases, the J end lost 0 bases, and 9 bases lay between the germline ends. Germline V lookup: CDR1 LNHDA, CDR2 SQIVND (reference sequence). CDR3 size: 15 residues. For the CDR3, the DNA is TGTGCCAGTAGTATGTATGGATATAGCAATCAGCCCCAGCATTTT. Protein product: CASSMYGYSNQPQHF.

This chain connects TRBV9 to TRBJ2-5; D tentatively fits TRBD1 or TRBD2 (5 bases each). V dropped 5 bases and J dropped 5 bases, with 16 bases sitting between them. Germline values: CDR1 SGDLS, CDR2 YYNGEE. The CDR3 loop spans 14 amino acids. CDR3 sequence: CASSPRDGAETQYF. The CDR3 bases are TGTGCCAGCAGTCCCCGGGACGGGGCGGAGACCCAGTACTTC. Variable domain in full (rest from reference TRBV9 and TRBJ2-5): DSGVTQTPKHLITATGQRVTLRCSPRSGDLSVYWYQQSLDQGLQFLIQYYNGEERAKGNILERFSAQQFPDLHSELNLSSLELGDSALYFCASSPRDGAETQYFGPGTRLLVL.

This clone showed up just once. J is TRBJ2-7 and V is TRBV9; TRBD1 is a possible D gene (6 bases). The V end lost 0 bases, the J end lost 6 bases, and 16 bases lay between the germline ends. The length of the CDR3 is 15 residues. CDR1 is SGDLS and CDR2 is YYNGEE in the germline V gene. As DNA, the CDR3 is TGTGCCAGCAGCGTAGGGGGGCAGGGGCCCGGCGAGCAGTACTTC. As protein: CASSVGGQGPGEQYF. The full variable domain, in which reference TRBV9 and TRBJ2-7 provide the parts outside the CDR3, is DSGVTQTPKHLITATGQRVTLRCSPRSGDLSVYWYQQSLDQGLQFLIQYYNGEERAKGNILERFSAQQFPDLHSELNLSSLELGDSALYFCASSVGGQGPGEQYFGPGTRLTVT.

The genes are TRBV27 and TRBJ1-5; a weak D match, TRBD1 (5 bases). V lost 3 bases and J lost 6, with 12 bases in between. The CDR3 spans 14 residues. Germline V gene sequence: CDR1 MNHEY, CDR2 SMNVEV (reference sequence). CDR3 residues: CASSFGAGFQPQHF. The CDR3 DNA is TGTGCCAGCAGTTTTGGGGCGGGATTTCAGCCCCAGCATTTT.

The chain carries TRBV4-2 and TRBJ1-1; 9 bases map to TRBD1. The CDR3 has 15 amino acids. The V gene's germline CDR1 is LGHNA and CDR2 YNFKEQ. V shed 5 bases, J shed 1 base, and the junction held 5 bases outside the gene matches. The CDR3 is CASSARTGENTEAFF. Written as DNA, the CDR3 is TGTGCCAGCAGCGCCCGGACAGGGGAGAACACTGAAGCTTTCTTT.

The chain carries TRBV7-2 and TRBJ2-7; 10 nucleotides match TRBD2. CDR3 length: 14 residues. Germline-derived CDR1 and CDR2 are SGHTA and FQGNSA. J gave up 2 bases and V 4 bases, and 2 bases lay outside the gene matches. Written as DNA, the CDR3 is TGTGCCAGCAGCTGGACTAGCGGAACCTACGAGCAGTACTTC. This codes for CASSWTSGTYEQYF.

The gene calls are TRBV19 and TRBJ1-2; 8 nucleotides match TRBD1. Germline CDR1 reads LNHDA; CDR2 reads SQIVND (reference sequence). The CDR3 covers 12 residues. Losses at the gene ends were 7 bases for V and 6 bases for J; bases not matched to a gene: 4. CDR3 loop: CASTEQGDGYTF. The CDR3 nucleotides read TGTGCCAGTACAGAACAGGGGGATGGCTACACCTTC.

This clone was found once. The rearrangement links TRBV18 to TRBJ2-1; TRBD2 matches 8 bases. The CDR3 extends over 15 amino acids. The ends lost 0 bases at V and 4 bases at J; junction bases unmatched: 2. Germline V gene lookup returns CDR1 KGHSH and CDR2 LQKENI. The CDR3 sequence is CASSPPGGAYNEQFF. The CDR3 DNA sequence: TGTGCCAGCTCACCACCCGGGGGGGCGTACAATGAGCAGTTCTTC.

The rearrangement uses TRBV19 and TRBJ1-1, with unresolved D. This CDR3 comprises 14 residues. V was shortened by 5 bases and J by 4 bases, with 14 bases between the two germline ends. Looked up from germline, CDR1 is LNHDA and CDR2 is SQIVND (reference sequence). CDR3 DNA sequence: TGTGCCAGTAGTGGAGATTACAGCCTCACTGAAGCTTTCTTT. Its protein is CASSGDYSLTEAFF.

The chain recombines TRBV28 with TRBJ2-3, with 8 bases identical to TRBD1. V lost 6 bases and J lost 2; bases outside the gene matches: 16. The germline V gene encodes CDR1 MDHEN and CDR2 SYDVKM. There are 18 residues in the CDR3. The CDR3 is CASRTYIGQGKHTDTQYF. CDR3 DNA: TGTGCCAGCAGGACATATATAGGACAGGGTAAACACACAGATACGCAGTATTTT. Supplemented by reference TRBV28 and TRBJ2-3, the full variable domain reads DVKVTQSSRYLVKRTGEKVFLECVQDMDHENMFWYRQDPGLGLRLIYFSYDVKMKEKGDIPEGYSVSREKKERFSLILESASTNQTSMYLCASRTYIGQGKHTDTQYFGPGTRLTVL.

The rearrangement uses TRBV19 and TRBJ2-1, with TRBD1 matching 9 bases. J lost 2 bases, V lost 7 bases, and 6 bases had no gene match. This CDR3 is 15 amino acids long. Germline lookup yields CDR1 LNHDA and CDR2 SQIVND (reference sequence). CDR3 DNA sequence: TGTGCCAGTACCTTTGGGACAGGGCCCTACAATGAGCAGTTCTTC. Its translation is CASTFGTGPYNEQFF.

The chain carries TRBV4-3 and TRBJ2-1, with 13 nucleotides matching TRBD2. The J segment lost 8 bases and the V segment lost 4 bases, leaving 8 bases of the junction unmatched. The CDR3 contains 16 residues. CDR1 and CDR2 (germline): LGHNA, YSLEER. The CDR3 nucleotides are TGCGCCAGCAGCCCGCGGGGACTAGCGGGAAGGGATGAGCAGTTCTTC. It codes for CASSPRGLAGRDEQFF.

The genes are TRBV7-3 and TRBJ2-2; either TRBD1 or TRBD2 may supply D (5 bases each). V lost 2 bases, J lost 1 base, and 5 bases lay in between. Germline V gene sequence: CDR1 SGHTA, CDR2 FQGTGA. The CDR3 runs 14 residues. DNA of the CDR3: TGTGCCAGCAGCTTAGGGGGGAACACCGGGGAGCTGTTTTTT. Translating gives CASSLGGNTGELFF.

This sequence joins TRBV7-9 and TRBJ2-7, with a possible D match to TRBD1 (6 bases). Deletions cut 5 bases from V and 3 bases from J, with 14 bases between. The CDR3 is 14 amino acids. CDR1 and CDR2 from the germline V gene are SEHNR and FQNEAQ (reference sequence). CDR3 sequence: CASSPSGHLYEQYF. CDR3 bases: TGTGCCAGCAGCCCTTCGGGACACCTCTACGAGCAGTACTTC.

V usage is TRBV7-8 and J usage is TRBJ2-1, with D unclear. CDR3 size: 14 residues. The germline gives CDR1 SGHVS, CDR2 FQNEAQ. With 1 base removed from V and 8 bases from J, the gap between germline ends came to 12 bases. The CDR3 bases are TGTGCCAGCAGCTTAGTATTATGGGATGATGAGCAGTTCTTC. Translation gives CASSLVLWDDEQFF.

The chain combines TRBV27 with TRBJ2-7; 8 nucleotides match TRBD1. J was trimmed by 3 bases and V by 4 bases; bases with no gene match: 5. The CDR3 contains 14 residues. Germline values: CDR1 MNHEY, CDR2 SMNVEV (reference sequence). The CDR3 bases are TGTGCCAGCAGTTACAGGGGGGTAGGCTACGAGCAGTACTTC. This encodes CASSYRGVGYEQYF.

This chain connects TRBV7-8 to TRBJ2-5, with 9 bases fitting TRBD1. Germline-derived CDR1 and CDR2 are SGHVS and FQNEAQ. This CDR3 region has 15 residues. The V segment lost 2 bases and the J segment 4 bases; nucleotides outside the gene matches: 5. This CDR3 reads CASSLWGQGTETQYF. CDR3 nucleotide sequence: TGTGCCAGCAGCTTATGGGGACAGGGTACAGAGACCCAGTACTTC.

A remark on this clone: One junction end disagrees with the germline gene, perhaps due to a read error. The rearrangement uses TRBV5-1 and TRBJ1-2; the match to TRBD1 covers 10 bases. This CDR3 is built from 16 residues. The germline V gene has CDR1 SGHRS and CDR2 YFSETQ. CDR3 nucleotides: TGCGCCAGCAGCACGGGGGACAGGGGAACTAACGATGGCTACACCTTC. Its translation is CASSTGDRGTNDGYTF.

The chain recombines TRBV29-1 with TRBJ2-7; 11 bases are a match to TRBD2. Germline V gene data show CDR1 as SQVTM and CDR2 as ANQGSEA. This CDR3 is built from 15 residues. After removal of 2 bases from V and 1 base from J, the junction contained 4 bases not matched to a gene. CDR3 in amino acids: CSVEQTSGGSYEQYF. The DNA of the CDR3 is TGCAGCGTTGAACAAACTAGCGGGGGTTCCTACGAGCAGTACTTC.

The V and J genes are TRBV4-1 and TRBJ2-7, with TRBD1 identical over 10 bases. Trimming at V came to 8 bases and at J to 4 bases, leaving 5 bases not matched to a gene. Germline values: CDR1 MGHRA, CDR2 YSYEKL. The length of the CDR3 is 13 residues. The chain's CDR3 is CASARGQGYEQYF. The DNA for the CDR3 is TGCGCCAGCGCCCGGGGACAGGGGTACGAGCAGTACTTC.

J is TRBJ2-2 and V is TRBV29-1, with TRBD1 matching over 7 bases. With V trimmed by 7 bases and J by 3 bases, 5 bases remained unmatched. The CDR3 is 13 amino acids. Germline V gives CDR1 SQVTM, CDR2 ANQGSEA. The CDR3, as DNA: TGCAGCGCCCGGGACAGTTACACCGGGGAGCTGTTTTTT. This sequence encodes CSARDSYTGELFF.

V is TRBV27 and J is TRBJ1-1; possible D gene TRBD1, 5 bases. Trimming removed 4 bases at V and 5 bases at J, with 14 bases between. The CDR3 contains 14 residues. CDR1 is MNHEY, CDR2 SMNVEV, per germline (reference sequence). The CDR3 is CASSSRDLGTEAFF. The CDR3, as DNA: TGTGCCAGCAGTTCAAGGGACCTGGGGACTGAAGCTTTCTTT.

CDR3 in amino acids: CASSRTSGEQETQYF. The CDR3 DNA follows: TGTGCCAGCAGTCGGACTAGCGGGGAACAAGAGACCCAGTACTTC. The chain links TRBV6-5 to TRBJ2-5; 12 bases are a match to TRBD2. Germline values: CDR1 MNHEY, CDR2 SVGAGI. CDR3 size: 15 residues. The J segment lost 2 bases and the V segment lost 5 bases, leaving 3 bases of the junction unmatched.

This chain links TRBV28 with TRBJ2-7; TRBD1 might be the D (6 bases). Trimming left V 3 bases short and J 5 bases short, with 23 bases between. Germline CDR1 MDHEN, CDR2 SYDVKM. This CDR3 region has 17 residues. Here the CDR3 DNA reads TGTGCCAGCAGTTTGGTCGTCGGGTCAGGGGAATTCCACGAGCAGTACTTC. Amino acid sequence: CASSLVVGSGEFHEQYF.